One and the same sample provided the 21 T cell receptor beta chains below, sequenced in a study of patients and donors after allogeneic stem cell transplantation. Using its own MiXCR run on the RT-PCR reads, TCRdb lists one record per CDR3 protein. The table lists roughly 140,000 distinct CDR3 sequences, 30% to 45% of them singletons, with 50% in the top ten. The sample was blood, either unsorted or a sorted T cell fraction (not recorded which). These TCRs come from a human donor who was either an allogeneic HSCT recipient or a stem cell or donor lymphocyte infusion donor (not recorded which). It is not recorded whose cells these are; they may come from a transplant donor.

This chain joins TRBV12-3 or TRBV12-4 and TRBJ1-1, with D hard to call. Trimming pared 3 bases from V and 5 bases from J, leaving 10 bases between. This CDR3 spans 13 amino acids. The CDR3 reads CASSLRGWTEAFF. CDR3 DNA: TGTGCCAGCAGTTTGCGGGGTTGGACTGAAGCTTTCTTT.

The CDR3 DNA follows: TGTGCCATCAGCCGACTAGCGGGACCTCCAGATACGCAGTATTTT. Translation gives CAISRLAGPPDTQYF. The chain employs TRBV10-3 and TRBJ2-3, with 11 bases aligning to TRBD2. In germline, CDR1 is ENHRY, CDR2 SYGVKD. Losses at the gene ends were 6 bases for V and 4 bases for J; bases not matched to a gene: 6. The CDR3 has 15 residues.

The rearrangement uses TRBV20-1 and TRBJ2-2; 8 bases align to TRBD2. CDR1 and CDR2 (germline): DFQATT, SNEGSKA (reference sequence). Trimming took 0 bases from V and 5 from J; bases not matched to a gene: 11. The CDR3 has 17 amino acids. The CDR3 coding sequence is TGCAGTGCTAGAGATCGAAGGAGGGGACTAGGGACCGGGGAGCTGTTTTTT. Encoded protein: CSARDRRRGLGTGELFF.

The V call is TRBV20-1, the J call TRBJ2-3; either TRBD1 or TRBD2 may fit D (6 bases each). Germline CDR1 reads DFQATT; CDR2 reads SNEGSKA (reference sequence). CDR3 length: 13 amino acids. The V end was cut by 1 base, the J end by 4 bases, with 9 bases between. The CDR3 region is CSARAGAADTQYF. CDR3 coding DNA: TGCAGTGCTAGAGCGGGGGCCGCAGATACGCAGTATTTT.

The table lists this clonotype with a count of one. V gene TRBV4-2 combines with J gene TRBJ2-3, with TRBD2 matching over 7 bases. V lost 0 bases, J lost 6 bases, and 15 bases stayed unmatched. This CDR3 has 18 residues. Germline loops: CDR1 LGHNA, CDR2 YNFKEQ. The CDR3 sequence: CASSQEASGASLVDTQYF. In DNA, the CDR3 is TGTGCCAGCAGCCAAGAAGCCAGCGGGGCCTCACTCGTCGATACGCAGTATTTT.

The chain joins TRBV6-1 to TRBJ2-2; the D call may be TRBD1 or TRBD2 (6 bases each). Trimming stripped 3 bases from V and 5 bases from J, with 16 bases between. The CDR3 is 16 amino acids. Germline CDR1 reads MNHNS; CDR2 reads SASEGT. This CDR3 is CASSDYWGAKTGELFF. DNA of the CDR3: TGTGCCAGCAGTGATTACTGGGGGGCAAAGACCGGGGAGCTGTTTTTT.

This clonotype was seen at least ten times. The chain has TRBV3-1 and TRBJ1-1; 9 bases map to TRBD1. The V gene's germline CDR1 is LGHDT and CDR2 YNNKEL (reference sequence). This CDR3 spans 15 amino acids. The V gene end was trimmed by 4 bases and the J gene end by 5 bases; junction bases not matched to a gene: 8. CDR3: CASSRLDRGRTEAFF. CDR3 in DNA: TGTGCCAGCAGCCGACTCGACAGGGGGAGAACTGAAGCTTTCTTT.

This chain connects TRBV10-3 to TRBJ1-3; D is perhaps TRBD1 (5 bases). Per the germline V gene, CDR1 is ENHRY and CDR2 is SYGVKD. The CDR3 sequence is 20 residues long. Trimming took off 6 bases at V and 0 bases at J, with 27 bases between the two ends. The CDR3 protein is CAIRTPRDLPSLSSGNTIYF. DNA for the CDR3: TGTGCCATCAGAACCCCCCGGGACCTGCCGAGTTTAAGCTCTGGAAACACCATATATTTT.

This clonotype occurred a few times. The chain employs TRBV24-1 and TRBJ2-7; 8 bases align to TRBD1. The trim removed 5 bases at V and 6 bases at J, leaving 5 bases unmatched. The germline gives CDR1 KGHDR, CDR2 SFDVKD. This CDR3 comprises 13 residues. CDR3 in amino acids: CATSGQGCFEQYV. DNA for the CDR3: TGTGCCACCAGTGGACAGGGGTGTTTCGAGCAGTACGTC.

This clonotype showed up just a few times. V and J are TRBV7-3 and TRBJ2-5; possible D gene TRBD2, 5 bases. V was clipped by 5 bases and J by 1 base, with 11 bases between them. CDR1 SGHTA and CDR2 FQGTGA come from the germline V gene. The CDR3 spans 14 residues. CDR3 sequence: CASSPSGVQETQYF. The CDR3 DNA follows: TGTGCCAGCAGCCCAAGCGGAGTCCAAGAGACCCAGTACTTC.

The gene calls are TRBV15 and TRBJ1-5; 7 nucleotides agree with TRBD1. This CDR3 region has 15 residues. Germline V lookup: CDR1 LNHNV, CDR2 YYDKDF (reference sequence). Unmatched junction bases numbered 8, after V lost 4 bases and J lost 5 bases. CDR3 in DNA: TGTGCCACCAGCAAGGAGAGACAGGGCGATCAGCCCCAGCATTTT. Its translation: CATSKERQGDQPQHF.

This chain uses TRBV7-8 with TRBJ1-5; D gene ambiguous. Trimming removed 0 bases from V and 5 bases from J, with 8 bases in between. Germline V gene data show CDR1 as SGHVS and CDR2 as FQNEAQ. The CDR3 length is 14 residues. For the CDR3, the DNA is TGTGCCAGCAGCTTAGCAAAGGATTATCAGCCCCAGCATTTT. This encodes CASSLAKDYQPQHF.

The table lists this clonotype with a few counts. This rearrangement joins TRBV5-6 to TRBJ1-2, with 8 bases aligning to TRBD1. Germline lookup yields CDR1 SGHDT and CDR2 YYEEEE. The CDR3 totals 12 residues. Trimming at V came to 3 bases and at J to 8 bases, leaving 3 bases not matched to a gene. Here the CDR3 reads CASSSGTGGYTF. As DNA, the CDR3 is TGTGCCAGCAGCTCCGGGACAGGCGGCTACACCTTC.

V is TRBV7-6 and J is TRBJ2-2; D unclear. The ends were cut back, 10 bases at V and 0 bases at J, with 15 bases in the middle. CDR3 size: 15 residues. The germline gives CDR1 SGHVS, CDR2 FNYEAQ. The CDR3 loop is CAILTDTTNTGELFF. The DNA for the CDR3 is TGTGCCATTTTAACAGATACTACGAACACCGGGGAGCTGTTTTTT.

This clonotype turned up a few times. The CDR3 here is CASSYNGRGYTF. Here the CDR3 DNA reads TGTGCCAGCAGTTACAATGGCCGAGGCTACACCTTC. This chain links TRBV6-5 with TRBJ1-2; no firm D call. The CDR3 is made up of 12 amino acids. V was cut by 2 bases and J by 8 bases, with 9 bases left in between. CDR1 is MNHEY, CDR2 SVGAGI, per germline.

The chain uses TRBV29-1 and TRBJ1-2, with D possibly TRBD1 on 5 matching bases. Trimming stripped 8 bases from V and 5 bases from J, with 21 bases between. The CDR3 has 14 residues. Germline CDR1 is SQVTM and CDR2 is ANQGSEA. CDR3 DNA sequence: TGCAGCACTCAGACCCCCGAGGGGACTTATGGCTACACCTTC. Its translation: CSTQTPEGTYGYTF. Filled out from reference TRBV29-1 and TRBJ1-2, the complete variable domain reads SAVISQKPSRDICQRGTSLTIQCQVDSQVTMMFWYRQQPGQSLTLIATANQGSEATYESGFVIDKFPISRPNLTFSTLTVSNMSPEDSSIYLCSTQTPEGTYGYTFGSGTRLTVV.

The chain combines TRBV4-2 with TRBJ2-5, with D possibly TRBD2 on 6 matching bases. CDR1 and CDR2 from the germline V gene are LGHNA and YNFKEQ. This CDR3 comprises 15 residues. Deletions cut 0 bases from V and 3 bases from J, with 11 bases between. DNA for the CDR3: TGTGCCAGCAGCCAAGATAAACTAGCCGAAGAGACCCAGTACTTC. Translated, it gives CASSQDKLAEETQYF.

This clonotype appeared a few times. CDR3 sequence: CASSFGAALEAFF. CDR3 sequence (DNA): TGTGCCAGCAGTTTCGGGGCGGCATTAGAAGCTTTCTTT. The chain uses TRBV12-3 or TRBV12-4 and TRBJ1-1; D is possibly TRBD1 (5 bases). This CDR3 comprises 13 residues. V lost 3 bases to trimming and J lost 8 bases, with 13 bases between them.

This clonotype was picked up one time. The rearrangement joins TRBV5-1 to TRBJ2-3, with TRBD1 matching over 10 bases. Germline V CDR1 and CDR2: SGHRS, YFSETQ. CDR3 length: 16 amino acids. V was pared by 5 bases and J by 4 bases, with 10 bases of the junction left unmatched. CDR3 DNA: TGCGCCAGCAGTGAAAGACTGACAGGGGGCCCAGATACGCAGTATTTT. Protein: CASSERLTGGPDTQYF.

The chain has TRBV10-2 and TRBJ2-6; no definite D call. With 2 bases removed from V and 0 bases from J, the gap between germline ends came to 5 bases. Per the germline V gene, CDR1 is WSHSY and CDR2 is SAAADI. This CDR3 comprises 15 residues. CDR3 in amino acids: CASSEHGSGANVLTF. CDR3 DNA sequence: TGCGCCAGCAGTGAGCACGGCTCTGGGGCCAACGTCCTGACTTTC.

The CDR3 DNA reads TGTGCCAGCAGCTGGGGAGGATTGAGAGAGACCCAGTACTTC. Residues: CASSWGGLRETQYF. The V and J genes are TRBV11-2 and TRBJ2-5, with D possibly matching TRBD2 (6 bases). Per germline, CDR1 SGHAT and CDR2 FQNNGV. Trimming removed 4 bases from V and 4 bases from J, with 13 bases in between. There are 14 residues in the CDR3.